This T cell receptor beta chain was documented in a study of sequential checkpoint blockade in melanoma. Whole-study context: TCRβ was sequenced from DNA of approximately 92 pretreatment tumors. Matched biopsies came pretreatment and at week 13 for approximately 20 patients. Study-level points and caveats: Mutational load did not correlate with tumor T-cell fraction or clonality.

Sequencing used immunoSEQ multiplex PCR; TCRdb keeps in-frame clones, though not all of them. Counted here are approximately 600 clones, approximately 22% occurring once; the ten biggest clones make up 23%. The CDR3 extends over 13 amino acids. CDR1 is SGDLS and CDR2 is YYNGEE in the germline V gene. The ends were cut back, 7 bases at V and 3 bases at J, with 10 bases in the middle. On this clone itself: The antigen is not known.

Stated treatment: randomized to nivolumab then ipilimumab (arm A) or the reverse (arm B). The gene calls are TRBV9 and TRBJ1-4; no clear D. Sequencing used tumor tissue (inferred from file names), obtained from a patient given nivolumab and ipilimumab in sequence. This receptor was identified in a human donor with melanoma. CDR3 bases: TGTGCCAGCCGGGTTTATCCTAATGAAAAACTGTTTTTT. As protein: CASRVYPNEKLFF. Complete variable domain (other parts from reference TRBV9 and TRBJ1-4): DSGVTQTPKHLITATGQRVTLRCSPRSGDLSVYWYQQSLDQGLQFLIQYYNGEERAKGNILERFSAQQFPDLHSELNLSSLELGDSALYFCASRVYPNEKLFFGSGTQLSVL.